This TCR beta chain stems from a study of neurological immune-mediated disorders. Broader study findings: The absence of shared CDR3 amino acid sequences among expanded clones across subjects suggests private repertoires in all groups.

TCRdb itself ran the 5' RACE reads through MiXCR, one entry per CDR3 protein. The data contain some 46,000 distinct CDR3 sequences, roughly 4.4% of them seen just once; the ten biggest clones take up approximately 5.7%. This clonotype was picked up many times. The antigen remains unidentified. Material: PBMCs. The clonotype was recovered from an older woman with multiple sclerosis.

Here the CDR3 DNA reads TGCAGTGCTAGAAGGGGAATTGCCTACAATGAGCAGTTCTTC. The encoded protein is CSARRGIAYNEQFF. This chain connects TRBV20-1 to TRBJ2-1; tentative D call: TRBD1 (5 bases). The CDR3 extends over 14 amino acids. The germline V and J ends were trimmed by 2 bases and 2 bases, with 10 bases remaining between them. From germline, CDR1 is DFQATT and CDR2 SNEGSKA (reference sequence).